The clone carrying this T cell receptor beta chain was seen more than once but under ten times. Profiled with immunoSEQ multiplex PCR; TCRdb holds only in-frame clones, not every one. This sample yields under 300,000 clones, of which around 90% are seen a single time; nearly 3% belongs to the top ten. Germline V gene sequence: CDR1 MGHRA, CDR2 YSYEKL. V dropped 1 base and J dropped 8 bases, with 11 bases sitting between them. The CDR3 totals 13 residues. Treatment here: 19 received Ad26.COV2.S at low or high dose, single or two shots; several received placebo; per-sample allocation not given. All samples were drawn on day 63, counting from the first vaccine or placebo injection. The sample is drawn from a study of Ad26.COV2.S vaccination and SARS-CoV-2 variants.

This specimen was peripheral blood, taken in a trial of Ad26.COV2.S vaccine versus placebo. This TCR was recovered from a person between 18 and 59 years old who received the Ad26.COV2.S COVID-19 vaccine or a placebo. This sequence joins TRBV4-1 and TRBJ1-2; the D is unclear. CDR3 in DNA: TGCGCCAGCAGCCAAGTACACGCGGGAGGCTACACCTTC. This translates into CASSQVHAGGYTF.